What follows are 21 T cell receptor beta chains derived from one specimen sequenced in a study of cytomegalovirus exposure and HLA in healthy donors. Primers for the PCR totalled 60 Vbeta and 13 Jbeta. Profiling relied on immunoSEQ multiplex PCR, and the TCRdb table lists in-frame clones only, not all of them. The data contain around 130,000 clones, 6.5% to 9.5% of them singletons. Sequenced sample: PBMCs. All receptors derive from a middle-aged man in good health and CMV-seronegative.

There are a few counts of this clone. The V call is TRBV6-1, the J call TRBJ1-5; TRBD1 agrees at 9 bases. V gave up 5 bases and J gave up 7 bases; unmatched junction bases: 3. The CDR3 contains 13 residues. Germline assignment: CDR1 MNHNS and CDR2 SASEGT. The CDR3 nucleotides read TGTGCCAGCAGTTTGACAGGGGGACAGCCCCAGCATTTT. Its protein is CASSLTGGQPQHF.

The gene calls are TRBV15 and TRBJ1-2, with 12 bases matching TRBD1. The J segment lost 4 bases and the V segment lost 2 bases, leaving 2 bases of the junction unmatched. Per germline, CDR1 LNHNV and CDR2 YYDKDF (reference sequence). CDR3 size: 15 residues. In DNA, the CDR3 is TGTGCCACCAGCAGAACGGGACAGGGGGCCTATGGCTACACCTTC. Translated: CATSRTGQGAYGYTF.

This clone was seen only a few times. Other DNA sequences in this specimen translate into the identical CDR3. The rearrangement uses TRBV6-1 and TRBJ2-2; a possible D gene is TRBD2 (6 bases). V was clipped by 11 bases and J by 2 bases, with 18 bases between them. CDR3 length: 15 residues. From germline, CDR1 is MNHNS and CDR2 SASEGT. The CDR3 protein is CAGGTGRANTGELFF. The CDR3 DNA follows: TGTGCCGGCGGGACGGGCAGAGCAAACACCGGGGAGCTGTTTTTT.

As concerns this clone: The germline gene is not matched at one end of the junction; a read error may be the cause. The chain's CDR3 is CVSSYSGGASYEQYF. CDR3 DNA sequence: TGTGTCAGCAGTTACTCCGGGGGTGCATCCTACGAGCAGTACTTC. V and J are TRBV6-5 and TRBJ2-7, with a weak D call TRBD2 (6 bases). Germline CDR1 is MNHEY and CDR2 is SVGAGI. This CDR3 has 15 residues.

The V and J genes are TRBV5-1 and TRBJ2-2, with TRBD1 matching 9 bases. In germline, CDR1 is SGHRS, CDR2 YFSETQ. Unmatched junction bases numbered 12, after V lost 3 bases and J lost 6 bases. There are 17 residues in the CDR3. CDR3 amino acids: CASSWTGQGWSAGELFF. The CDR3 coding sequence is TGCGCCAGCAGCTGGACGGGACAGGGATGGTCGGCCGGGGAGCTGTTTTTT.

This rearrangement joins TRBV9 to TRBJ2-3; tentative D call: TRBD2 (6 bases). The germline CDR1 and CDR2 sequences are SGDLS and YYNGEE. This CDR3 contains 16 residues. V lost 4 bases, J lost 0 bases, and 15 bases lay in between. The CDR3 spells CASSPIVAGSTDTQYF. CDR3 nucleotide sequence: TGTGCCAGCAGCCCAATTGTGGCGGGGAGCACAGATACGCAGTATTTT. Variable domain in full (rest from reference TRBV9 and TRBJ2-3): DSGVTQTPKHLITATGQRVTLRCSPRSGDLSVYWYQQSLDQGLQFLIQYYNGEERAKGNILERFSAQQFPDLHSELNLSSLELGDSALYFCASSPIVAGSTDTQYFGPGTRLTVL.

This chain connects TRBV19 to TRBJ1-4; possible D gene TRBD1, 5 bases. The CDR3 covers 12 residues. Trimming shortened V by 7 bases and J by 8 bases, and 11 bases separated the two germline ends. The germline gives CDR1 LNHDA, CDR2 SQIVND (reference sequence). CDR3: CASIGGGEKLFF. CDR3 DNA: TGTGCCAGTATTGGGGGAGGAGAAAAACTGTTTTTT.

This clone has a handful of counts. The CDR3 sequence: CASSIKRGSYNSPLHF. The CDR3 region has the DNA TGTGCCAGCAGTATTAAAAGGGGCTCCTATAATTCACCCCTCCACTTT. The chain carries TRBV28 and TRBJ1-6, with TRBD1 as a possible D gene (5 bases). Trimming took 5 bases from V and 0 from J, leaving 11 bases between them. Germline CDR1 is MDHEN and CDR2 is SYDVKM. The CDR3 is made up of 16 amino acids.

J is TRBJ1-5 and V is TRBV7-9, with 8 bases aligning to TRBD1. Germline loops: CDR1 SEHNR, CDR2 FQNEAQ (reference sequence). The J segment lost 7 bases and the V segment lost 5 bases, leaving 4 bases of the junction unmatched. The CDR3 spans 13 residues. For the CDR3, the DNA is TGTGCCAGCAGCCCAGGGGGCTGGCAGCCCCAGCATTTT. This gives the protein CASSPGGWQPQHF.

This chain connects TRBV5-4 to TRBJ2-7, with 8 nucleotides matching TRBD2. CDR1 and CDR2 (germline): SGHNT, YYREEE (reference sequence). Trimming took 4 bases from V and 4 from J; bases not matched to a gene: 4. The CDR3 is 13 amino acids. For the CDR3, the DNA is TGTGCCAGCAGCGACGGACTAGCTTACGAGCAGTACTTC. Translation: CASSDGLAYEQYF. The whole variable domain, remainder taken from reference TRBV5-4 and TRBJ2-7, is ETGVTQSPTHLIKTRGQQVTLRCSSQSGHNTVSWYQQALGQGPQFIFQYYREEENGRGNFPPRFSGLQFPNYSSELNVNALELDDSALYLCASSDGLAYEQYFGPGTRLTVT.

This clone was seen only a few times. The genes are TRBV6-1 and TRBJ1-2, with D possibly matching TRBD1 (6 bases). The V gene lost 8 bases and the J gene lost 0 bases, with 13 bases spanning the gap. Per germline, CDR1 MNHNS and CDR2 SASEGT. The CDR3 is 14 amino acids. The CDR3 DNA follows: TGTGCCAGCCAGGGGTCGTTTGCTAACTATGGCTACACCTTC. Translation: CASQGSFANYGYTF.

The genes are TRBV19 and TRBJ1-1, with 8 bases that match TRBD1. The CDR3 covers 14 residues. V lost 4 bases, J lost 7 bases, and 8 bases stayed unmatched. The germline gives CDR1 LNHDA, CDR2 SQIVND (reference sequence). The CDR3 sequence: CASSNGQGQSEAFF. The CDR3, as DNA: TGTGCCAGTAGTAACGGACAGGGTCAGAGTGAAGCTTTCTTT.

J is TRBJ1-4 and V is TRBV7-9, with 9 bases aligning to TRBD1. V lost 5 bases and J lost 6; bases outside the gene matches: 4. There are 14 residues in the CDR3. Germline assignment: CDR1 SEHNR and CDR2 FQNEAQ (reference sequence). CDR3 residues: CASSRTGEDEKLFF. The CDR3 DNA reads TGTGCCAGCAGCCGGACAGGGGAAGATGAAAAACTGTTTTTT. Full variable domain (outside the CDR3, taken from reference TRBV7-9 and TRBJ1-4): DTGVSQNPRHKITKRGQNVTFRCDPISEHNRLYWYRQTLGQGPEFLTYFQNEAQLEKSRLLSDRFSAERPKGSFSTLEIQRTEQGDSAMYLCASSRTGEDEKLFFGSGTQLSVL.

This clone was found a few times. The V call is TRBV9, the J call TRBJ1-6; TRBD1 might be the D (6 bases). Per the germline V gene, CDR1 is SGDLS and CDR2 is YYNGEE. This CDR3 has 16 residues. V dropped 3 bases and J dropped 10 bases, with 20 bases sitting between them. CDR3 sequence (DNA): TGTGCCAGCAGCGCCAGGGGTTCAATATTGGAATCACCCCTCCACTTT. The encoded protein is CASSARGSILESPLHF.

About this clone: The CDR3 does not close with the conserved phenylalanine or tryptophan, likely indicating a read error. The limits of the CDR3 on the DNA are not certain, so only TCRdb's listed CDR3 is given. The chain uses TRBV6-1 and TRBJ2-3; the DNA was not used to check the table's D call, TRBD2. Germline V CDR1 and CDR2: MNHNS, SASEGT. The CDR3 numbers 15 amino acids, ends counted. CDR3 in amino acids: CASSESAGGTDTKYL.

The sample holds a few counts of this clone. The V call is TRBV29-1, the J call TRBJ1-2; a weak D match, TRBD1 (5 bases). Germline V CDR1 and CDR2: SQVTM, ANQGSEA. V lost 0 bases, J lost 4 bases, and 9 bases lay in between. CDR3 length: 13 amino acids. CDR3 residues: CSVEDWRGYGYTF. CDR3 sequence (DNA): TGCAGCGTTGAAGATTGGAGGGGCTATGGCTACACCTTC.

A few counts support this clone. The J gene is TRBJ2-7, the V gene TRBV11-2; 8 positions agree with TRBD1. CDR1 is SGHAT, CDR2 FQNNGV, per germline. The V segment lost 0 bases and the J segment 1 base; nucleotides outside the gene matches: 8. This CDR3 region has 17 residues. The CDR3 reads CASSLDPRGTGSYEQYF. In DNA, the CDR3 is TGTGCCAGCAGCTTAGATCCGAGGGGGACAGGATCCTACGAGCAGTACTTC.

The sample holds a few counts of this clone. The chain uses TRBV11-2 and TRBJ2-5; 10 bases fit TRBD1. The germline V gene encodes CDR1 SGHAT and CDR2 FQNNGV. V lost 0 bases to trimming and J lost 5 bases; unmatched junction nucleotides: 3. The length of the CDR3 is 15 residues. In DNA, the CDR3 is TGTGCCAGCAGCTTAGAGACAGGGGGCGGGGAGACCCAGTACTTC. This sequence encodes CASSLETGGGETQYF.

This clone was detected only a few times. The CDR3 spells CASSSLSPGGPSTDTQYF. The CDR3 nucleotides are TGTGCCAGCAGCAGTCTGTCCCCGGGGGGGCCTAGCACAGATACGCAGTATTTT. The V gene is TRBV11-2, the J gene TRBJ2-3; 8 bases agree with TRBD2. This CDR3 region has 18 residues. Germline lookup yields CDR1 SGHAT and CDR2 FQNNGV. Unmatched junction bases numbered 13, after V lost 5 bases and J lost 0 bases.

The chain has TRBV15 and TRBJ1-4, with 8 bases fitting TRBD1. With V trimmed by 4 bases and J by 0 bases, 4 bases remained unmatched. The CDR3 is 16 amino acids. Per germline, CDR1 LNHNV and CDR2 YYDKDF (reference sequence). CDR3 loop: CATSTGQGATNEKLFF. CDR3 nucleotides: TGTGCCACCAGCACCGGACAGGGTGCAACTAATGAAAAACTGTTTTTT.

CDR3 DNA: TGTGCCAGCAGCTCGCCGCGGGGGGGAGGTGGCCATGGCTACACCTTC. It encodes CASSSPRGGGGHGYTF. This chain links TRBV11-2 with TRBJ1-2; weak D call: TRBD1 (5 bases). The CDR3 totals 16 residues. Trimming removed 4 bases at V and 6 bases at J, with 21 bases between. The germline V gene has CDR1 SGHAT and CDR2 FQNNGV.